The 32 T cell receptor beta chains given below trace back to one sample, sequenced in a study of shared clonotypes between healthy human individuals. Method: immunoSEQ multiplex PCR; TCRdb's copy keeps in-frame clones and lacks some. The table has about 2.4 million clones, 93% seen once. Sequenced sample: naive CD4+ T cells from PBMCs. The subset denotes: CD45RA+ positively selected. Source of these receptors: a man aged 18 to 30 in good health. Some clones in this sample may be carry-over from other donors' samples.

CDR3 loop: CSGSSSGRIDEQYF. CDR3 DNA: TGCAGCGGATCGTCTAGCGGGAGGATCGACGAGCAGTACTTC. The chain couples TRBV29-1 to TRBJ2-7, with 11 bases that match TRBD2. This CDR3 is 14 amino acids long. Losses at the gene ends were 7 bases for V and 5 bases for J; bases not matched to a gene: 10. Germline CDR1 is SQVTM and CDR2 is ANQGSEA.

This rearrangement joins TRBV19 to TRBJ2-7; D tentatively fits TRBD1 or TRBD2 (7 bases each). This CDR3 contains 15 residues. Germline loops: CDR1 LNHDA, CDR2 SQIVND (reference sequence). The ends were cut back, 5 bases at V and 6 bases at J, with 20 bases in the middle. CDR3 in DNA: TGTGCCAGTAGTCCGAGGTCTCAGGGGGGGCTCGAGCAGTACTTC. This encodes CASSPRSQGGLEQYF.

The V gene is TRBV10-3, the J gene TRBJ2-3, with 13 nucleotides matching TRBD2. CDR1 and CDR2 (germline): ENHRY, SYGVKD. The ends lost 3 bases at V and 4 bases at J; junction bases unmatched: 10. The CDR3 runs 18 residues. The CDR3 sequence is CAISDPTKLAGGADTQYF. The CDR3 nucleotides read TGTGCCATCAGTGATCCTACAAAACTAGCGGGAGGGGCAGATACGCAGTATTTT.

The genes are TRBV7-9 and TRBJ2-7; tentative D call: TRBD1 (5 bases). Germline V gene data show CDR1 as SEHNR and CDR2 as FQNEAQ (reference sequence). The ends were cut back, 5 bases at V and 3 bases at J, with 17 bases in the middle. The CDR3 length is 15 residues. The CDR3 loop is CASSLHQGKVYEQYF. The CDR3 DNA reads TGTGCCAGCAGCCTCCACCAGGGAAAAGTCTACGAGCAGTACTTC.

This clone was picked up a small number of times. The chain couples TRBV14 to TRBJ2-5; D is uncertain. V lost 0 bases and J lost 2, with 1 base in between. Looked up from germline, CDR1 is SGHDN and CDR2 is FVKESK. This CDR3 region has 12 residues. The CDR3 DNA sequence: TGTGCCAGCAGCCAAGATCAAGAGACCCAGTACTTC. It specifies CASSQDQETQYF.

The chain has TRBV19 and TRBJ2-3; 8 nucleotides match TRBD1. V lost 6 bases to trimming and J lost 3 bases; unmatched junction nucleotides: 5. Germline-derived CDR1 and CDR2 are LNHDA and SQIVND (reference sequence). The CDR3 consists of 14 residues. The CDR3 reads CASRWDRLTDTQYF. The CDR3 DNA reads TGTGCCAGTAGGTGGGACAGGCTGACAGATACGCAGTATTTT.

The chain carries TRBV5-1 and TRBJ1-3, with D maybe TRBD1 (6 bases). The V end was cut by 3 bases, the J end by 0 bases, with 10 bases between. CDR1 and CDR2 (germline): SGHRS, YFSETQ. The CDR3 has 15 amino acids. This chain's CDR3 is CASSSTGPSGNTIYF. The DNA of the CDR3 is TGCGCCAGCAGCTCCACAGGGCCCTCTGGAAACACCATATATTTT. Using reference TRBV5-1 and TRBJ1-3 for the parts outside the CDR3, the full variable domain is KAGVTQTPRYLIKTRGQQVTLSCSPISGHRSVSWYQQTPGQGLQFLFEYFSETQRNKGNFPGRFSGRQFSNSRSEMNVSTLELGDSALYLCASSSTGPSGNTIYFGEGSWLTVV.

This chain joins TRBV18 and TRBJ2-5; 7 nucleotides match TRBD2. With 0 bases clipped from V and 2 bases from J, the junction kept 6 bases outside the gene matches. The CDR3 consists of 16 residues. Germline values: CDR1 KGHSH, CDR2 LQKENI. The CDR3 DNA reads as TGTGCCAGCTCACCACCGGGAGGGGCATGGCAAGAGACCCAGTACTTC. Translation gives CASSPPGGAWQETQYF.

This clone appeared a few times. CDR3 region: CASSQDGVRTEAFF. As DNA, the CDR3 is TGCGCCAGCAGCCAAGATGGGGTAAGGACTGAAGCTTTCTTT. This chain joins TRBV4-1 and TRBJ1-1; D gene ambiguous. V lost 0 bases and J lost 5, with 10 bases in between. This CDR3 is 14 amino acids long. Germline V CDR1 and CDR2: MGHRA, YSYEKL.

The rearrangement joins TRBV27 to TRBJ2-7, with D uncertain. Trimming cost V 3 bases and J 2 bases, with 11 bases left between them. This CDR3 has 14 amino acids. Per the germline V gene, CDR1 is MNHEY and CDR2 is SMNVEV (reference sequence). The chain's CDR3 is CASSLYPQAYEQYF. The CDR3 DNA follows: TGTGCCAGCAGTTTGTACCCCCAGGCCTACGAGCAGTACTTC.

The rearrangement uses TRBV7-2 and TRBJ2-1; D call uncertain. CDR3 length: 17 residues. Germline CDR1 reads SGHTA; CDR2 reads FQGNSA. Deletions cut 4 bases from V and 0 bases from J, with 16 bases between. The CDR3 here is CASSSPGHFNSYNEQFF. Written as DNA, the CDR3 is TGTGCCAGCAGCTCTCCGGGCCACTTTAACTCCTACAATGAGCAGTTCTTC.

The chain couples TRBV30 to TRBJ2-7; TRBD1 is a possible D gene (6 bases). Trimming pared 2 bases from V and 2 bases from J, leaving 10 bases between. CDR1 is GTSNPN, CDR2 SVGIG, per germline (reference sequence). The CDR3 runs to 13 residues. Here the CDR3 reads CAWSMGQPYEQYF. CDR3 nucleotides: TGTGCCTGGAGTATGGGACAACCCTACGAGCAGTACTTC.

Note on this clone: Other DNA variants within this sample encode the same CDR3. The gene calls are TRBV19 and TRBJ1-5; no reliable D call. Between the trimmed V and J ends, which lost 3 bases and 0 bases, there was a span of 6 bases. This CDR3 is built from 14 residues. Looked up from germline, CDR1 is LNHDA and CDR2 is SQIVND (reference sequence). The CDR3 coding sequence is TGTGCCAGTAGTATCGGGAGTAGCAATCAGCCCCAGCATTTT. Encoded protein: CASSIGSSNQPQHF. Variable domain in full (rest from reference TRBV19 and TRBJ1-5): DGGITQSPKYLFRKEGQNVTLSCEQNLNHDAMYWYRQDPGQGLRLIYYSQIVNDFQKGDIAEGYSVSREKKESFPLTVTSAQKNPTAFYLCASSIGSSNQPQHFGDGTRLSIL.

This clone was detected a few times. V gene TRBV5-5 combines with J gene TRBJ1-1; D is possibly TRBD1 (5 bases). The CDR3 totals 14 residues. CDR1 SGHKS and CDR2 YYEKEE come from the germline V gene (reference sequence). Trimming stripped 1 base from V and 4 bases from J, with 11 bases between. CDR3 loop: CASSLTGGGTEAFF. DNA for the CDR3: TGTGCCAGCAGCTTGACAGGTGGAGGCACTGAAGCTTTCTTT.

This chain connects TRBV6-5 to TRBJ2-2, with a tentative D call TRBD1 (6 bases). CDR1 is MNHEY and CDR2 is SVGAGI in the germline V gene. CDR3 length: 13 amino acids. Trimming removed 6 bases at V and 4 bases at J, with 9 bases between. In DNA, the CDR3 is TGTGCCAGCAGGGTGGACAGCACCGGGGAGCTGTTTTTT. It yields the protein CASRVDSTGELFF.

The chain uses TRBV6-1 and TRBJ1-4; perhaps TRBD1 as D (6 bases). The CDR3 is made up of 13 amino acids. Per germline, CDR1 MNHNS and CDR2 SASEGT. V shed 5 bases and J shed 6 bases, with 10 bases lying between them. CDR3 loop: CASSLHRDEKLFF. The CDR3 bases are TGTGCCAGCAGTCTACACAGGGATGAAAAACTGTTTTTT.

The V call is TRBV30, the J call TRBJ2-7, with unresolved D. Per germline, CDR1 GTSNPN and CDR2 SVGIG (reference sequence). The V end lost 1 base, the J end lost 2 bases, and 12 bases lay between the germline ends. There are 14 residues in the CDR3. The CDR3 is CAWSEIGLAYEQYF. The CDR3 region has the DNA TGTGCCTGGAGTGAGATAGGGCTCGCCTACGAGCAGTACTTC.

The gene calls are TRBV27 and TRBJ1-5; D gene ambiguous. The CDR3 spans 13 residues. With 4 bases removed from V and 6 bases from J, the gap between germline ends came to 10 bases. Looked up from germline, CDR1 is MNHEY and CDR2 is SMNVEV (reference sequence). The CDR3 loop is CASSSRVGQPQHF. The CDR3 DNA is TGTGCCAGCAGTTCTCGGGTGGGTCAGCCCCAGCATTTT.

The chain joins TRBV9 to TRBJ2-3; possibly TRBD2 for D (5 bases). The CDR3 extends over 15 amino acids. Germline V CDR1 and CDR2: SGDLS, YYNGEE. V was trimmed by 4 bases and J by 4 bases, leaving 16 bases between them. CDR3: CASSPRLNGADTQYF. CDR3 sequence (DNA): TGTGCCAGCAGCCCTCGACTAAATGGCGCAGATACGCAGTATTTT.

The chain uses TRBV7-6 and TRBJ2-3; TRBD1 or TRBD2 may be the D gene (6 bases each). V was shortened by 7 bases and J by 5 bases, with 22 bases between the two germline ends. The CDR3 runs 16 residues. From germline, CDR1 is SGHVS and CDR2 FNYEAQ. CDR3 DNA sequence: TGTGCCAGCACCCGATCCGGAGGGGGGCATGTAGATACGCAGTATTTT. Its protein product is CASTRSGGGHVDTQYF.

The chain employs TRBV5-4 and TRBJ2-3; D is possibly TRBD1 (5 bases). The CDR3 covers 14 residues. CDR1 SGHNT and CDR2 YYREEE come from the germline V gene (reference sequence). Trimming took off 0 bases at V and 4 bases at J, with 9 bases between the two ends. The chain's CDR3 is CASSLGQGPDTQYF. The CDR3 DNA follows: TGTGCCAGCAGCTTGGGCCAGGGTCCAGATACGCAGTATTTT.

V is TRBV5-1 and J is TRBJ2-5, with 9 bases aligning to TRBD1. CDR3 length: 15 amino acids. The germline V gene encodes CDR1 SGHRS and CDR2 YFSETQ. The V gene end was trimmed by 4 bases and the J gene end by 5 bases; junction bases not matched to a gene: 9. The CDR3 reads CASSTSYRGLETQYF. The CDR3, as DNA: TGCGCCAGCAGCACATCTTACAGGGGGCTTGAGACCCAGTACTTC.

The rearrangement uses TRBV28 and TRBJ2-2, with a tentative D call TRBD2 (6 bases). This CDR3 is 13 amino acids long. With 5 bases removed from V and 3 bases from J, the gap between germline ends came to 7 bases. The V gene's germline CDR1 is MDHEN and CDR2 SYDVKM. This chain's CDR3 is CASSRDYTGELFF. CDR3 DNA: TGTGCCAGCAGTCGGGACTACACCGGGGAGCTGTTTTTT.

The V gene is TRBV4-1, the J gene TRBJ2-3; the D gene is possibly TRBD2 (5 bases). The CDR3 spans 16 residues. Trimming took 0 bases from V and 0 from J, leaving 10 bases between them. Germline CDR1 is MGHRA and CDR2 is YSYEKL. The CDR3 loop reads CASSQDRGSSTDTQYF. The CDR3 DNA is TGCGCCAGCAGCCAAGATCGGGGTTCTAGCACAGATACGCAGTATTTT.

V gene TRBV7-2 combines with J gene TRBJ2-2, with TRBD2 matching 7 bases. Trimming cost V 3 bases and J 0 bases; bases outside gene matches: 4. Per the germline V gene, CDR1 is SGHTA and CDR2 is FQGNSA. The CDR3 is 16 residues long. The CDR3, as DNA: TGTGCCAGCAGCTTGTCTGCGGGGGCGAACACCGGGGAGCTGTTTTTT. The encoded protein is CASSLSAGANTGELFF.

CDR3 protein: CASSGNHSTDTQYF. CDR3 nucleotides: TGTGCCAGCAGTGGGAACCACAGCACAGATACGCAGTATTTT. The genes are TRBV9 and TRBJ2-3; D is unclear. V lost 5 bases, J lost 0 bases, and 10 bases lay in between. This CDR3 region has 14 residues. Germline-derived CDR1 and CDR2 are SGDLS and YYNGEE.

The chain is built from TRBV2 and TRBJ2-1; D gene ambiguous. Germline CDR1 SNHLY, CDR2 FYNNEI. The V and J ends lost 4 bases and 10 bases respectively, with 5 bases between them. The CDR3 has 10 amino acids. The CDR3 spells CASSGPEQFF. CDR3 in DNA: TGTGCCAGCAGTGGCCCCGAGCAGTTCTTC.

The rearrangement joins TRBV5-1 to TRBJ1-4, with TRBD1 identical over 7 bases. This CDR3 is 15 amino acids long. J lost 10 bases, V lost 0 bases, and 9 bases had no gene match. The V gene's germline CDR1 is SGHRS and CDR2 YFSETQ. CDR3 sequence reads: CASSLVPGGRRKLFF. For the CDR3, the DNA is TGCGCCAGCAGCTTGGTGCCAGGGGGGAGGAGAAAACTGTTTTTT.

The table lists this clone with a count of one. V usage is TRBV11-3 and J usage is TRBJ2-3; TRBD2 matches at 9 bases. Germline trimming cut 1 base from V and 6 bases from J; bases unmatched to any gene: 5. Germline V gives CDR1 SGHNT, CDR2 YENEEA. This CDR3 region has 15 residues. The chain's CDR3 is CASSLGVAGEDTQYF. The CDR3 nucleotides are TGTGCCAGCAGCTTAGGAGTAGCGGGAGAGGATACGCAGTATTTT.

The chain uses TRBV7-9 and TRBJ2-1, with 8 bases that match TRBD1. Per germline, CDR1 SEHNR and CDR2 FQNEAQ (reference sequence). This CDR3 region has 14 residues. With V trimmed by 3 bases and J by 6 bases, 4 bases remained unmatched. CDR3 loop: CASSLPGGFNEQFF. The DNA for the CDR3 is TGTGCCAGCAGCTTGCCAGGGGGCTTCAATGAGCAGTTCTTC. Drawing the rest from reference TRBV7-9 and TRBJ2-1, the complete variable domain is DTGVSQNPRHKITKRGQNVTFRCDPISEHNRLYWYRQTLGQGPEFLTYFQNEAQLEKSRLLSDRFSAERPKGSFSTLEIQRTEQGDSAMYLCASSLPGGFNEQFFGPGTRLTVL.

This chain connects TRBV21-1 to TRBJ1-2; TRBD1 is the table's D call, not checked against the DNA. TRBV21-1 counts as a pseudogene. CDR3 length equals 14 residues. This chain's CDR3 is CASSMWTGDYGYTF. The CDR3 DNA is TGTGCCAGCAGCATGTGGACAGGGGACTATGGCTACACCTTC.

This rearrangement joins TRBV19 to TRBJ1-4; 7 bases are shared with TRBD1. Unmatched junction bases numbered 6, after V lost 4 bases and J lost 7 bases. The CDR3 totals 14 residues. The germline V gene encodes CDR1 LNHDA and CDR2 SQIVND (reference sequence). CDR3 in DNA: TGTGCCAGTAGTAGTTCCAGGGGGAGTGAAAAACTGTTTTTT. Residues: CASSSSRGSEKLFF.